The source of this TCR beta chain is a study of cytomegalovirus exposure and HLA in healthy donors. A word on this clone: Its antigen remains unidentified.

This table comes from immunoSEQ multiplex PCR, and its TCRdb copy is limited to in-frame clones, with some not included. The data contain about 150,000 clones, 75% to 90% of them singletons. The CDR3 is made up of 15 amino acids. In germline, CDR1 is SGHRS, CDR2 YFSETQ. The V and J ends lost 4 bases and 0 bases respectively, with 11 bases between them. Among the roughly 120 subjects of the validation cohort, separate from the roughly 670-subject first cohort, were the donors. Broader study findings: According to the study, 150 to 200 TCR beta chains were cytomegalovirus-associated.

The chain joins TRBV5-1 to TRBJ2-1; D perhaps matches TRBD2 (7 bases). The origin of this receptor is a young man in good health and CMV-seropositive. Specimen: PBMCs. The CDR3 sequence is CASSRGGASYNEQFF. CDR3 coding DNA: TGCGCCAGCAGCCGTGGGGGGGCCTCCTACAATGAGCAGTTCTTC.